These T cell receptor beta chains were read from a single sample in a study of blood T cell repertoires in COVID-19. Sequencing used immunoSEQ multiplex PCR; TCRdb keeps in-frame clones, though not all of them. The table includes around 140,000 clones, approximately 87% detected once. Sample: PBMCs or T cells enriched from blood (not recorded which). Receptor source: a man aged 60 to 75 who had recovered from COVID-19. CDR3s include the opening cysteine and the closing phenylalanine or tryptophan. D genes are given only for firm matches. The size field is filled for only some rows; it gives once, few, many or a size class.

DNA: TGTGCCAGCAGGTCCCACAGCCCCCCCTACGAGCAGTACTTC
CDR3: CASRSHSPPYEQYF
size: .
J: TRBJ2-7
D: .
V: TRBV6-5

DNA: TGTGCCAGCAGCGTCCTGACAGATGGCTACACCTTC
CDR3: CASSVLTDGYTF
size: .
J: TRBJ1-2
D: .
V: TRBV9

DNA: TGTGCCAGCAGTGAACTAGCGGGAACAAACACCGGGGAGCTGTTTTTT
CDR3: CASSELAGTNTGELFF
size: .
J: TRBJ2-2
D: TRBD2
V: TRBV6-1

DNA: TGTGCCAGCAGCGCGACTACGGAGGTTGAAGCTTTCTTT
CDR3: CASSATTEVEAFF
size: .
J: TRBJ1-1
D: .
V: TRBV28

DNA: TGTGCCACCAGCCCGACAGGGGATAGGGACATTCAGTACTTC
CDR3: CATSPTGDRDIQYF
size: .
J: TRBJ2-4
D: TRBD1
V: TRBV24-1

DNA: TGTGCCAGCAGTTTTTCCGACACTGAAGCTTTCTTT
CDR3: CASSFSDTEAFF
size: once
J: TRBJ1-1
D: .
V: TRBV12-3/TRBV12-4

DNA: TGTGCCAGCAGTTTCGGCGGGGATGGAAACACCATATATTTT
CDR3: CASSFGGDGNTIYF
size: .
J: TRBJ1-3
D: .
V: TRBV27

DNA: TGTGCCTGGACCTACCGCGGGGGCGATAGCTACACCTTC
CDR3: CAWTYRGGDSYTF
size: .
J: TRBJ1-2
D: .
V: TRBV30

DNA: TGTGCCACCAGCAGTAGTGGGGGACTAGCGGGAAGCGAGCAGTACTTC
CDR3: CATSSSGGLAGSEQYF
size: .
J: TRBJ2-7
D: TRBD2
V: TRBV15

DNA: TGTGCCAGCAGCGACAGGGGCCGTTACGAGCAGTACTTC
CDR3: CASSDRGRYEQYF
size: .
J: TRBJ2-7
D: TRBD1
V: TRBV6-5

DNA: TGTGCCAGCAGCTCCGTGGCTGGTTACGAGCAGTACTTC
CDR3: CASSSVAGYEQYF
size: .
J: TRBJ2-7
D: .
V: TRBV7-8

DNA: TGCAGCGTTGTGGGGGGGAGCTCCTACGAGCAGTACTTC
CDR3: CSVVGGSSYEQYF
size: .
J: TRBJ2-7
D: TRBD2
V: TRBV29-1

DNA: TGTGCCAGCAGCTTAGCCGGGGGAATTTACGAGCAGTACTTC
CDR3: CASSLAGGIYEQYF
size: few
J: TRBJ2-7
D: .
V: TRBV7-9

DNA: TGCGCCAGCAGCCGCGGCACTGGACAGGGTTCGGGCTACACCTTC
CDR3: CASSRGTGQGSGYTF
size: .
J: TRBJ1-2
D: TRBD1
V: TRBV5-1

DNA: TGTGCCAGCAGTTTAGGGCGAAGGGAAAAACTGTTTTTT
CDR3: CASSLGRREKLFF
size: .
J: TRBJ1-4
D: .
V: TRBV28

DNA: TGTGCCAGCAGTGAAGCGGCGGCTTATTCACCCCTCCACTTT
CDR3: CASSEAAAYSPLHF
size: .
J: TRBJ1-6
D: .
V: TRBV6-1

DNA: TGTGCCAGCAATTTCGGGGACAGCTATTCCTACGAGCAGTACTTC
CDR3: CASNFGDSYSYEQYF
size: .
J: TRBJ2-7
D: TRBD1
V: TRBV28

DNA: TGTGCCTGGAGTGAAACGGGAAATCAGCCCCAGCATTTT
CDR3: CAWSETGNQPQHF
size: .
J: TRBJ1-5
D: .
V: TRBV30

DNA: TGTGCCAGCAGCTTAGTGTCCGGACAGAAAGAGACCCAGTACTTC
CDR3: CASSLVSGQKETQYF
size: .
J: TRBJ2-5
D: .
V: TRBV11-3

DNA: TGTGCCAGCAGTGGAACACAGCAGCCCCAGCATTTT
CDR3: CASSGTQQPQHF
size: .
J: TRBJ1-5
D: .
V: TRBV2

DNA: TGTGCCAGCAGCTTAGGCGGGGGGGGATCGCAGCCCCAGCATTTT
CDR3: CASSLGGGGSQPQHF
size: .
J: TRBJ1-5
D: .
V: TRBV7-2

DNA: TGTGCCAGCAGTGAAGTGGCAGTTGTGAAGCCCCAGCATTTT
CDR3: CASSEVAVVKPQHF
size: .
J: TRBJ1-5
D: .
V: TRBV6-1

DNA: TGTGCCTGCCTTTACGGTTGGTCACCCCTCCACTTT
CDR3: CACLYGWSPLHF
size: .
J: TRBJ1-6
D: .
V: TRBV30

DNA: TGTGCCAGCAGCCCCAACGGACAGGCTAATCAGCCCCAGCATTTT
CDR3: CASSPNGQANQPQHF
size: .
J: TRBJ1-5
D: TRBD1
V: TRBV7-2

DNA: TGTGCCAGCAGCACCGGGACAGTCGGACAGCCCCAGCATTTT
CDR3: CASSTGTVGQPQHF
size: .
J: TRBJ1-5
D: TRBD1
V: TRBV5-6

DNA: TGTGCCAGCAGTTCCTGGGCAGGGGGGGAAGCTTTCTTT
CDR3: CASSSWAGGEAFF
size: .
J: TRBJ1-1
D: TRBD1
V: TRBV27

DNA: TGTGCCAGCAGGCGAGCCGGGGCTAGCGGTGGCTACGAGCAGTACTTC
CDR3: CASRRAGASGGYEQYF
size: .
J: TRBJ2-7
D: TRBD2
V: TRBV28

DNA: TGCGCCAGCAGCTCCACGGGCCAGGGTCGGGAGCAGTACTTC
CDR3: CASSSTGQGREQYF
size: .
J: TRBJ2-7
D: .
V: TRBV5-1

DNA: TGTGCCAGCACCCCCGACGGCAGGGGGCCCACTGAAGCTTTCTTT
CDR3: CASTPDGRGPTEAFF
size: .
J: TRBJ1-1
D: TRBD1
V: TRBV7-3

DNA: TGTGCCAGCATAGCAGCTTCCTACGAGCAGTACTTC
CDR3: CASIAASYEQYF
size: few
J: TRBJ2-7
D: .
V: TRBV28

DNA: TGTGCCAGCAGTTGGGGGGGGGACACCGGGGAGCTGTTTTTT
CDR3: CASSWGGDTGELFF
size: once
J: TRBJ2-2
D: TRBD2
V: TRBV6-5

DNA: TGTGCCAGCAGTTTAGACAGGGCCTCTGGAAACACCATATATTTT
CDR3: CASSLDRASGNTIYF
size: once
J: TRBJ1-3
D: TRBD1
V: TRBV6-5

DNA: TGTGCCAGCAGTTACATCCGAGACAGGTCCTACGAGCAGTACTTC
CDR3: CASSYIRDRSYEQYF
size: few
J: TRBJ2-7
D: .
V: TRBV6-5

DNA: TGTGCCAGCAGCGTAGCCCCGAGACAGGGGGTCACTGAAGCTTTCTTT
CDR3: CASSVAPRQGVTEAFF
size: .
J: TRBJ1-1
D: TRBD1
V: TRBV9

DNA: TGTGCCAGCTCACCCCCGGGAATACACGAGCAGTACTTC
CDR3: CASSPPGIHEQYF
size: .
J: TRBJ2-7
D: .
V: TRBV18

DNA: TGTGCCAGCACGGGAGGGCAGGGGAGGGCAGATACGCAGTATTTT
CDR3: CASTGGQGRADTQYF
size: .
J: TRBJ2-3
D: TRBD2
V: TRBV2

DNA: TGTGCCAGCAGCTTAAAGACTAGCGGGAACCCGAACACCGGGGAGCTGTTTTTT
CDR3: CASSLKTSGNPNTGELFF
size: .
J: TRBJ2-2
D: TRBD2
V: TRBV7-8

DNA: TGTGCCAGCAGCTTAGTGGGGACTAGCGGGACAACCGGGGAGCTGTTTTTT
CDR3: CASSLVGTSGTTGELFF
size: .
J: TRBJ2-2
D: TRBD2
V: TRBV7-2

DNA: TGCAGCGTTGAAGATCCCAGGACTGGTGAAAAACTGTTTTTT
CDR3: CSVEDPRTGEKLFF
size: once
J: TRBJ1-4
D: .
V: TRBV29-1

DNA: TGTGCCAGCATCGGCGGGCTGGGACTGTTTTTT
CDR3: CASIGGLGLFF
size: .
J: TRBJ1-4
D: .
V: TRBV6-5

DNA: TGTGCCAGCAGCTTAGGGAGGTTTATGAACACTGAAGCTTTCTTT
CDR3: CASSLGRFMNTEAFF
size: .
J: TRBJ1-1
D: .
V: TRBV2

DNA: TGTGCCAGCAGTTATGAGGGGGTCGCTTTCTTT
CDR3: CASSYEGVAFF
size: .
J: TRBJ1-1
D: .
V: TRBV6-6

DNA: TGCGCCAGCAGGGGCAGGGCTGAAAAACTGTTTTTT
CDR3: CASRGRAEKLFF
size: .
J: TRBJ1-4
D: .
V: TRBV23-1

DNA: TGTGCCAGCAGATCAAGAGAAAGACAGGGGGCCGGCTATGGCTACACCTTC
CDR3: CASRSRERQGAGYGYTF
size: .
J: TRBJ1-2
D: TRBD1
V: TRBV27

DNA: TGTGCCAGCAGCCCCCGGACAGGGAATAACTATGGCTACACCTTC
CDR3: CASSPRTGNNYGYTF
size: .
J: TRBJ1-2
D: TRBD1
V: TRBV9

DNA: TGTGCCAGCAGTTCCGGACAGGGGAAGGCTAACTATGGCTACACCTTC
CDR3: CASSSGQGKANYGYTF
size: .
J: TRBJ1-2
D: TRBD1
V: TRBV28

DNA: TGTGCCAGCAGTTTTTCAGATAATACGCAGTATTTT
CDR3: CASSFSDNTQYF
size: .
J: TRBJ2-3
D: .
V: TRBV12-3/TRBV12-4

DNA: TGTGCCAGCAGTTCCACAGGATATCAGCCCCAGCATTTT
CDR3: CASSSTGYQPQHF
size: .
J: TRBJ1-5
D: .
V: TRBV27

DNA: TGTGCCAGCAGCCCCCGAGGCAGGGCTTACAATGAGCAGTTCTTC
CDR3: CASSPRGRAYNEQFF
size: .
J: TRBJ2-1
D: .
V: TRBV6-5

DNA: TGTGCCAGTAGCACTAACGGACAGGAGTTGAACACTGAAGCTTTCTTT
CDR3: CASSTNGQELNTEAFF
size: .
J: TRBJ1-1
D: TRBD1
V: TRBV19

DNA: TGTGCCAGCAGCCGACCGGGACAGTACTACGAGCAGTACTTC
CDR3: CASSRPGQYYEQYF
size: .
J: TRBJ2-7
D: TRBD1
V: TRBV6-6

DNA: TGTGCCAGCAGACACACAGGGGGGGAAGCTTTCTTT
CDR3: CASRHTGGEAFF
size: .
J: TRBJ1-1
D: TRBD1
V: TRBV3-1/TRBV3-2

DNA: TGTGCCAGCAGCTTCTCAGGGGCTAATGAAAAACTGTTTTTT
CDR3: CASSFSGANEKLFF
size: .
J: TRBJ1-4
D: .
V: TRBV7-6

DNA: TGTGCCAGCAGCGTAGCCGGAGCCACAGATACGCAGTATTTT
CDR3: CASSVAGATDTQYF
size: .
J: TRBJ2-3
D: .
V: TRBV9

DNA: TGTGCCAGCAGCTTGGCTCTTGCTAGCGGGGGTTACGAGCAGTACTTC
CDR3: CASSLALASGGYEQYF
size: .
J: TRBJ2-7
D: TRBD2
V: TRBV5-5

DNA: TGTGCCAGCAGTTACTCGATTCAGGGTAAAGGCTACACCTTC
CDR3: CASSYSIQGKGYTF
size: .
J: TRBJ1-2
D: .
V: TRBV6-5

DNA: TGTGCCACCAGTTCCCAGGGGAGCTATGGCTACACCTTC
CDR3: CATSSQGSYGYTF
size: .
J: TRBJ1-2
D: .
V: TRBV24-1

DNA: TGTGCCAGCTCACCACGGGTCGGCAGGGAAGAGACCCAGTACTTC
CDR3: CASSPRVGREETQYF
size: .
J: TRBJ2-5
D: .
V: TRBV18

DNA: TGTGCCTGGGCCCGGGGGGGGAGGGGCTACACCTTC
CDR3: CAWARGGRGYTF
size: .
J: TRBJ1-2
D: .
V: TRBV30